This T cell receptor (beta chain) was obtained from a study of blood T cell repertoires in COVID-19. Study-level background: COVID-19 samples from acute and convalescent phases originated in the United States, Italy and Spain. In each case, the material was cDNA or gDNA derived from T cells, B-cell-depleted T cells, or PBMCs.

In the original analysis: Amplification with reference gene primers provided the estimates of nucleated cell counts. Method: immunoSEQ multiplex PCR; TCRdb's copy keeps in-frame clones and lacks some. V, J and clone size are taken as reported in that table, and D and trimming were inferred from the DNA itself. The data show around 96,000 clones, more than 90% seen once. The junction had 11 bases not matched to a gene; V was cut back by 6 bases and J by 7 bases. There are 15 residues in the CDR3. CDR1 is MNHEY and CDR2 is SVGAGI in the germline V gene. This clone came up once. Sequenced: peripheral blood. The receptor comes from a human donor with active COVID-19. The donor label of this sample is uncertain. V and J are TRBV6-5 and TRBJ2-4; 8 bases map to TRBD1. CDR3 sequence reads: CASSRGQGARNIQYF. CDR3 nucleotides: TGTGCCAGCAGCAGAGGACAGGGAGCGAGGAACATTCAGTACTTC.